This T cell receptor beta chain was observed in a study of T cells after yellow fever vaccination. Regarding the study as a whole: Most clones from primary vaccination were detected again post-booster (about 96% CD4, 88% CD8). Only a minor proportion of clonotypes was detected across both CD4 and CD8 compartments. Compared with primary, the secondary response was weaker and peaked at day 5, not 15.

This CDR3 has 10 residues. V was trimmed by 7 bases and J by 5 bases, leaving 4 bases between them. Per the germline V gene, CDR1 is LNHDA and CDR2 is SQIVND (reference sequence). Generation of TCR cDNA used 5'RACE template switching (which added a universal primer site and UMIs). TCRdb passed the 5' RACE reads through MiXCR, listing each CDR3 protein once. The profile shows 45,000 to 60,000 distinct CDR3 sequences, less than 8% of them singletons. This clonotype was seen many times. This TCR derives from a man aged 18 to 35 who received the YFV17D yellow fever vaccine. Sequenced here: CD8+ T cells not binding an NS4B(214-222) dextramer, sorted from PBMCs, sampled roughly 45 days after the first yellow fever vaccination. This rearrangement joins TRBV19 to TRBJ2-3; D is unresolved. CDR3 loop: CASKGDTQYF. The CDR3 DNA reads TGTGCCAGTAAAGGAGATACGCAGTATTTT.